This T cell receptor beta chain was observed in a study of T-cell memory formation after mild COVID-19. Study-level background: TCR clusters largely stayed donor specific. General study points: Second-wave clones that peaked on day 37 lacked confirmed SARS-CoV-2 specificity. Contracting clones from day 15 to 85 showed balanced CD4/CD8; later expanders favored CD4+.

One entry per CDR3 protein results from TCRdb running MiXCR on the 5' RACE reads. The sample contains under 600,000 distinct CDR3 sequences, approximately 21% of which appear only once. Germline CDR1 is KGHSH and CDR2 is LQKENI. The CDR3 is 16 amino acids. After removal of 6 bases from V and 5 bases from J, the junction contained 15 bases not matched to a gene. In this sample, this clonotype turned up a few times. Its antigen is currently unknown. The specimen sequenced was PBMCs or a T cell subset sorted from them (not recorded which). The clonotype originates from an adult woman who had mild COVID-19 (a few samples of this study predate the infection). Cell type and time point are not known. The V gene is TRBV18, the J gene TRBJ1-1; 7 bases match TRBD1. The DNA of the CDR3 is TGTGCCAGCTCGAGAGAAACTAACAGGGGTTGGACTGAAGCTTTCTTT. Its protein product is CASSRETNRGWTEAFF.